Listed below are T cell receptor beta chains from one sample, sequenced in a study of blood T cell repertoires in COVID-19. Assay used: immunoSEQ multiplex PCR; TCRdb lists only in-frame clones, some missing. The profile covers about 410,000 clones, with 89% appearing a single time and under 2% taken by the ten largest. The material sequenced was peripheral blood. These receptors were obtained from a woman between 40 and 55 years old with COVID-19, enrolled during active disease. The CDR3 runs from the conserved cysteine through the conserved F or W. The order of the fields is J gene, clone size, D gene, V gene, CDR3 protein, CDR3 DNA. A D gene is named only where the DNA matches it firmly. Size is omitted from some rows. Given values are once, few, many or a class for expanded clones.

TRBJ2-7	-	TRBD1	TRBV14	CASSQDLGQGTTYEQYF	TGTGCCAGCAGCCAAGATCTTGGACAGGGGACGACCTACGAGCAGTACTTC
TRBJ2-6	few	-	TRBV18	CASSPTSQGANVLTF	TGTGCCAGCTCACCAACATCTCAGGGGGCCAACGTCCTGACTTTC
TRBJ1-3	-	-	TRBV29-1	CSVVDPTGSSGNTIYF	TGCAGCGTTGTAGACCCGACAGGAAGCTCTGGAAACACCATATATTTT
TRBJ1-2	-	TRBD1	TRBV30	CAFPPGQGSSYTF	TGTGCCTTCCCACCGGGACAGGGAAGCAGCTACACCTTC
TRBJ2-3	-	TRBD2	TRBV5-1	CASSPLTSGGRLSTDTQYF	TGCGCCAGCAGCCCACTGACTAGCGGGGGAAGACTAAGCACAGATACGCAGTATTTT
TRBJ2-3	-	-	TRBV28	CASSLRDSSTDTQYF	TGTGCCAGCAGTTTACGGGACTCCAGCACAGATACGCAGTATTTT
TRBJ1-4	-	-	TRBV9	CASSTTDSRGEKLFF	TGTGCCAGCAGCACCACTGATTCCCGGGGTGAAAAACTGTTTTTT
TRBJ1-6	-	-	TRBV28	CASSLRAVNSPLHF	TGTGCCAGCAGCCTGCGGGCGGTCAATTCACCCCTCCACTTT
TRBJ2-1	-	-	TRBV9	CASSVVGQGNEQFF	TGTGCCAGCAGCGTAGTAGGTCAGGGGAATGAGCAGTTCTTC
TRBJ1-5	-	-	TRBV28	CASTAGGRNQPQHF	TGTGCCAGCACCGCCGGGGGGCGCAATCAGCCCCAGCATTTT
TRBJ1-6	-	-	TRBV21-1	CASSCPGQGGSPLHF	TGTGCCAGCAGTTGTCCGGGACAGGGCGGTTCACCCCTCCACTTT
TRBJ1-2	-	-	TRBV19	CASSIVGGADGYTF	TGTGCCAGTAGTATAGTGGGAGGGGCGGATGGCTACACCTTC
TRBJ2-7	-	TRBD1	TRBV28	CASRPFDRGLYEQYF	TGTGCCAGCAGACCCTTCGACAGGGGGCTCTACGAGCAGTACTTC
TRBJ1-2	-	TRBD1	TRBV19	CASRVGTASDNYGYTF	TGTGCCAGTAGGGTCGGGACAGCCTCGGATAACTATGGCTACACCTTC
TRBJ2-7	-	-	TRBV7-2	CASSLAAVPTYEQYF	TGTGCCAGCAGCTTAGCAGCGGTTCCTACCTACGAGCAGTACTTC
TRBJ1-6	-	TRBD1	TRBV6-5	CASKQGGLEWPLHF	TGTGCCAGCAAACAGGGGGGGCTGGAATGGCCCCTCCACTTT
TRBJ1-1	-	TRBD1	TRBV9	CASSVETGKNTEAFF	TGTGCCAGCAGCGTTGAGACAGGGAAGAACACTGAAGCTTTCTTT
TRBJ1-2	-	TRBD1	TRBV5-4	CASSYRDRAYGYTF	TGTGCCAGCAGCTATCGCGACAGGGCCTATGGCTACACCTTC
TRBJ1-3	-	TRBD1	TRBV11-2	CASSSLRGRKGNTIYF	TGTGCCAGCAGCTCCCTCAGGGGGAGGAAAGGAAACACCATATATTTT
TRBJ1-2	-	-	TRBV30	CAWTTAYGYTF	TGTGCCTGGACGACAGCCTATGGCTACACCTTC
TRBJ1-4	once	TRBD1	TRBV6-5	CASKPQPGGGKLFF	TGTGCCAGCAAACCCCAACCAGGGGGCGGAAAACTGTTTTTT
TRBJ2-7	-	-	TRBV27	CASSRGKTGEQYF	TGTGCCAGCAGTCGCGGGAAGACTGGGGAGCAGTACTTC
TRBJ1-3	once	-	TRBV19	CASSFGVEGNTIYF	TGTGCCAGTAGTTTCGGAGTAGAAGGAAACACCATATATTTT
TRBJ1-2	-	TRBD1	TRBV20-1	CSADRGPGYTF	TGCAGTGCGGACAGGGGGCCTGGCTACACCTTC
TRBJ1-2	-	-	TRBV7-9	CASTFRGFYGYTF	TGTGCCAGCACCTTCCGAGGGTTCTATGGCTACACCTTC
TRBJ1-4	-	TRBD1	TRBV5-1	CASSLATGVQTEKLFF	TGCGCCAGCAGCTTAGCCACAGGGGTCCAGACGGAAAAACTGTTTTTT
TRBJ1-5	few	TRBD1	TRBV3-1/TRBV3-2	CASSQDPNRGKYSNQPQHF	TGTGCCAGCAGCCAAGATCCCAACAGGGGGAAATATAGCAATCAGCCCCAGCATTTT
TRBJ1-1	-	-	TRBV14	CASSRDFPNTEAFF	TGTGCCAGCAGCCGGGACTTCCCGAACACTGAAGCTTTCTTT